This TCR beta chain was recovered during a study of cytomegalovirus exposure and HLA in healthy donors. Across the study: There were about 85 million unique TCRs (from HLA-typed donors) in an early data release. Broader study findings: Earlier analysis yielded a pattern in which most TCR beta V segments were productive about 90% or about 30% of the time. While the bulk of TCR sequences proved rare, some public TCRs turned up in many donors. The authors later found TCR association rates varying by HLA locus, with DRB1 most and HLA-C fewest.

The PCR employed 60 Vbeta primers together with 13 Jbeta primers. TCRdb's copy holds only in-frame clones and misses some; the assay was immunoSEQ multiplex PCR. The profile shows under 150,000 clones, 80% to 85% of them singletons. As for this clone: Its antigen is still unknown.

V dropped 4 bases and J dropped 4 bases, with 10 bases sitting between them. CDR1 is SGHVS and CDR2 is FNYEAQ in the germline V gene. CDR3 size: 13 residues. The gene calls are TRBV7-6 and TRBJ1-2; tentatively, D is TRBD1 (5 bases). This TCR was sampled from a woman between 50 and 59 years old in good health and CMV-seropositive. The sample consisted of PBMCs. CDR3: CASSSNGGYGYTF. The CDR3 bases are TGTGCCAGCAGCTCCAACGGGGGCTATGGCTACACCTTC.